One and the same sample provided the 31 T cell receptor beta chains below, sequenced in a study of CD4 T cells in relation to SARS-CoV-2 and coronaviruses. Their antigens remain unidentified. TCRdb keeps only in-frame clones here, not all; method: immunoSEQ multiplex PCR. The data hold about 15,000 clones, with about 79% observed a single time. CD4+ T cells from unexposed donors were obtained before the COVID-19 pandemic (2011-2018). Isolation of CD4+ T cells took place after less than 11 days in culture. Sequenced material: CD4+ T cells from PBMCs, cultured in vitro. These receptors were collected from a human donor in good health.

The chain carries TRBV2 and TRBJ2-1; either TRBD1 or TRBD2 may fit D (5 bases each). This CDR3 is built from 14 residues. Looked up from germline, CDR1 is SNHLY and CDR2 is FYNNEI. V gave up 6 bases and J gave up 11 bases, with 20 bases separating them. This CDR3 is CASRESPIGTKQFF. CDR3 DNA sequence: TGTGCCAGCAGGGAAAGCCCTATTGGGACCAAGCAGTTCTTC.

This chain connects TRBV3-1 (or the pseudogene TRBV3-2) to TRBJ2-3, with a tentative D call TRBD2 (7 bases). Per the germline V gene, CDR1 is LGHDT and CDR2 is YNNKEL (reference sequence). The germline V and J ends were trimmed by 3 bases and 0 bases, with 16 bases remaining between them. The CDR3 runs 17 residues. This chain's CDR3 is CASSHLTGRGSTDTQYF. In DNA form, the CDR3 reads TGTGCCAGCAGCCACCTAACAGGGAGGGGAAGCACAGATACGCAGTATTTT.

The rearrangement uses TRBV7-9 and TRBJ2-3, with 11 bases identical to TRBD2. Germline V gene sequence: CDR1 SEHNR, CDR2 FQNEAQ (reference sequence). This CDR3 has 19 residues. The V segment lost 2 bases and the J segment 2 bases; nucleotides outside the gene matches: 12. The CDR3 loop reads CASSLPRVSGGEITDTQYF. CDR3 nucleotide sequence: TGTGCCAGCAGCTTACCCAGGGTTAGCGGGGGGGAGATCACAGATACGCAGTATTTT.

Only one count was recorded for this clone. V gene TRBV27 combines with J gene TRBJ2-4, with 7 bases matching TRBD2. Germline trimming cut 6 bases from V and 7 bases from J; bases unmatched to any gene: 12. Germline V lookup: CDR1 MNHEY, CDR2 SMNVEV (reference sequence). This CDR3 is 15 amino acids long. The CDR3 sequence: CASSSPAGGKNIQYF. The CDR3 coding sequence is TGTGCCAGCAGCTCCCCGGCCGGGGGGAAGAACATTCAGTACTTC.

The chain couples TRBV28 to TRBJ1-6, with TRBD1 identical over 7 bases. The V gene's germline CDR1 is MDHEN and CDR2 SYDVKM. CDR3 length: 14 amino acids. Losses at the gene ends were 8 bases for V and 9 bases for J; bases not matched to a gene: 10. The CDR3 region is CASRREGAGSPLHF. The DNA for the CDR3 is TGTGCCAGCCGCAGGGAGGGGGCAGGTTCACCCCTCCACTTT.

In DNA, the CDR3 is TGTGCCAGCAGCGGACAGGGCTACGAGCAGTACTTC. Its translation: CASSGQGYEQYF. This chain uses TRBV3-1 (or the pseudogene TRBV3-2) with TRBJ2-7; 8 bases line up with TRBD1. J gave up 3 bases and V 5 bases, and 0 bases lay outside the gene matches. Per germline, CDR1 LGHDT and CDR2 YNNKEL (reference sequence). This CDR3 has 12 residues.

This clone appeared a few times. The rearrangement links TRBV4-2 to TRBJ1-3; no clear D. Germline V CDR1 and CDR2: LGHNA, YNFKEQ. The CDR3 is made up of 17 amino acids. The V end lost 0 bases, the J end lost 0 bases, and 12 bases lay between the germline ends. Written as DNA, the CDR3 is TGTGCCAGCAGCCAAGAGAGTCAGAAAGACTCTGGAAACACCATATATTTT. Translated, it gives CASSQESQKDSGNTIYF.

The rearrangement uses TRBV11-2 and TRBJ1-3, with a tentative D call TRBD1 (6 bases). Trimming took off 4 bases at V and 2 bases at J, with 15 bases between the two ends. The CDR3 loop spans 16 amino acids. The germline V gene encodes CDR1 SGHAT and CDR2 FQNNGV. The CDR3 loop is CASSSTGTWAGNTIYF. DNA for the CDR3: TGTGCCAGCAGCTCCACAGGGACCTGGGCTGGAAACACCATATATTTT. The entire variable domain, with the rest obtained from reference TRBV11-2 and TRBJ1-3, is as follows: EAGVAQSPRYKIIEKRQSVAFWCNPISGHATLYWYQQILGQGPKLLIQFQNNGVVDDSQLPKDRFSAERLKGVDSTLKIQPAKLEDSAVYLCASSSTGTWAGNTIYFGEGSWLTVV.

Here the CDR3 reads CASSLDRASTGELFF. For the CDR3, the DNA is TGCGCCAGCAGCCTAGACAGGGCGAGCACCGGGGAGCTGTTTTTT. The V gene is TRBV5-1, the J gene TRBJ2-2; 7 bases agree with TRBD1. The CDR3 loop spans 15 amino acids. V lost 4 bases, J lost 4 bases, and 7 bases stayed unmatched. Germline V gene lookup returns CDR1 SGHRS and CDR2 YFSETQ.

The chain is built from TRBV3-1 (or the pseudogene TRBV3-2) and TRBJ2-7; TRBD2 aligns across 7 bases. V shed 5 bases and J 6 bases; nucleotides not matched to a gene: 16. The CDR3 is 16 residues long. The germline V gene encodes CDR1 LGHDT and CDR2 YNNKEL (reference sequence). CDR3 region: CASSYQPAGRPSEQYF. The DNA for the CDR3 is TGTGCCAGCAGCTACCAGCCAGCGGGGAGGCCTTCCGAGCAGTACTTC.

The chain combines TRBV12-3 or TRBV12-4 with TRBJ2-7; 10 positions match TRBD1. The CDR3 runs 13 residues. The V segment lost 3 bases and the J segment 9 bases; nucleotides outside the gene matches: 5. CDR3: CASSFGTGERQYF. DNA for the CDR3: TGTGCCAGCAGTTTCGGGACAGGGGAAAGGCAGTACTTC.

The chain recombines TRBV19 with TRBJ1-4, with 7 nucleotides matching TRBD1. CDR3 length: 14 amino acids. V shed 5 bases, J shed 7 bases, and the junction held 7 bases outside the gene matches. CDR1 and CDR2 from the germline V gene are LNHDA and SQIVND (reference sequence). In DNA form, the CDR3 reads TGTGCCAGTAGTTCCGGGACAGCTAGTGAAAAACTGTTTTTT. Translated: CASSSGTASEKLFF.

This chain links TRBV2 with TRBJ1-6; D is uncertain. CDR1 and CDR2 (germline): SNHLY, FYNNEI. V lost 6 bases to trimming and J lost 3 bases, with 6 bases between them. The CDR3 length is 13 residues. The CDR3 bases are TGTGCCAGCAGACTAGACTATAATTCACCCCTCCACTTT. Translating gives CASRLDYNSPLHF.

V and J are TRBV13 and TRBJ1-1; D unclear. Trimming shortened V by 1 base and J by 11 bases, and 11 bases separated the two germline ends. The CDR3 spans 12 residues. Germline CDR1 reads PRHDT; CDR2 reads FYEKMQ (reference sequence). CDR3 DNA sequence: TGTGCCAGCAGCTTAGTCGGCCGGGTTGCTTTCTTT. It specifies CASSLVGRVAFF.

CDR3 in amino acids: CASSSHRDGDTEAFF. The CDR3 region has the DNA TGTGCCAGCAGTTCTCACAGGGATGGGGACACTGAAGCTTTCTTT. The chain recombines TRBV6-2 or TRBV6-3 with TRBJ1-1; tentative D call: TRBD1 (6 bases). CDR1 and CDR2 from the germline V gene are MNHEY and SVGEGT. V lost 4 bases and J lost 3, with 15 bases in between. The CDR3 covers 15 residues.

This clone was recorded once. V gene TRBV10-3 combines with J gene TRBJ2-3; 8 positions agree with TRBD1. The CDR3 extends over 17 amino acids. Germline CDR1 reads ENHRY; CDR2 reads SYGVKD. With 7 bases clipped from V and 6 bases from J, the junction kept 18 bases outside the gene matches. The CDR3 DNA is TGTGCCATCACTCCCCCCGGGGGACAGGTCCCGTGGGATACGCAGTATTTT. As protein: CAITPPGGQVPWDTQYF.

V is TRBV11-2 and J is TRBJ2-3; D unclear. Germline V lookup: CDR1 SGHAT, CDR2 FQNNGV. The CDR3 has 16 residues. The V end was cut by 0 bases, the J end by 0 bases, with 10 bases between. CDR3 region: CASSLDRATSTDTQYF. CDR3 in DNA: TGTGCCAGCAGCTTAGATCGGGCTACTAGCACAGATACGCAGTATTTT.

This clone came up once. The chain recombines TRBV2 with TRBJ1-3; 8 positions match TRBD1. Germline loops: CDR1 SNHLY, CDR2 FYNNEI. V trimming: 6 bases; J trimming: 2 bases; junction bases outside the gene matches: 12. The CDR3 is 17 amino acids. CDR3 nucleotide sequence: TGTGCCAGCAGCGACGGGGACCCCAGGGGGCCTGGAAACACCATATATTTT. As protein: CASSDGDPRGPGNTIYF.

The V call is TRBV18, the J call TRBJ2-1, with TRBD1 matching 10 bases. The length of the CDR3 is 17 residues. Germline CDR1 reads KGHSH; CDR2 reads LQKENI. Germline trimming cut 3 bases from V and 0 bases from J; bases unmatched to any gene: 5. The CDR3 protein is CASSPGTGESSYNEQFF. The CDR3 coding sequence is TGTGCCAGCTCACCCGGGACAGGGGAGAGCTCCTACAATGAGCAGTTCTTC.

The V call is TRBV5-4, the J call TRBJ2-2; TRBD2 agrees at 13 bases. V shed 4 bases, J shed 6 bases, and the junction held 6 bases outside the gene matches. The CDR3 has 16 amino acids. CDR1 and CDR2 (germline): SGHNT, YYREEE (reference sequence). The CDR3 DNA sequence: TGTGCCAGCAGCCTAGGACTAGCGGGAGCGGCCGGGGAGCTGTTTTTT. Protein product: CASSLGLAGAAGELFF.

This clone was seen a single time. The rearrangement joins TRBV11-2 to TRBJ2-6; 8 bases agree with TRBD2. The length of the CDR3 is 18 residues. Germline CDR1 reads SGHAT; CDR2 reads FQNNGV. V shed 2 bases and J 0 bases; nucleotides not matched to a gene: 6. The CDR3: CASSLWLAGNSGANVLTF. CDR3 nucleotides: TGTGCCAGCAGCTTATGGTTAGCGGGAAACTCTGGGGCCAACGTCCTGACTTTC.

This chain connects TRBV6-1 to TRBJ1-5; D is perhaps TRBD1 (6 bases). Between the trimmed V and J ends, which lost 2 bases and 1 base, there was a span of 12 bases. The germline CDR1 and CDR2 sequences are MNHNS and SASEGT. The CDR3 contains 16 residues. CDR3 sequence reads: CASSETQGISNQPQHF. The DNA for the CDR3 is TGTGCCAGCAGTGAAACCCAGGGGATAAGCAATCAGCCCCAGCATTTT.

The chain carries TRBV4-3 and TRBJ2-3, with D possibly called TRBD1 or TRBD2 (7 bases each). V dropped 5 bases and J dropped 5 bases, with 20 bases sitting between them. The CDR3 has 16 residues. Germline V lookup: CDR1 LGHNA, CDR2 YSLEER. In DNA form, the CDR3 reads TGCGCCAGCAGCGACCAGGGGGGGCCTAGGGGAGATACGCAGTATTTT. Translation gives CASSDQGGPRGDTQYF.

This rearrangement joins TRBV7-2 to TRBJ1-6, with D unclear. From germline, CDR1 is SGHTA and CDR2 FQGNSA. V was pared by 5 bases and J by 4 bases, with 9 bases between. This CDR3 is 14 amino acids long. The CDR3 protein is CASSGDTYNSPLHF. The DNA of the CDR3 is TGTGCCAGCAGCGGAGACACTTATAATTCACCCCTCCACTTT.

This rearrangement joins TRBV21-1 to TRBJ2-7; the table's D gene call, TRBD1, was not cross checked with the DNA. TRBV21-1 is reported as a pseudogene. The length of the CDR3 is 16 residues. This CDR3 reads CASILKPGQGTYEQYF. The DNA for the CDR3 is TGTGCCAGCATTTTGAAACCGGGACAGGGAACCTACGAGCAGTACTTC.

This chain joins TRBV2 and TRBJ2-6, with 11 positions matching TRBD1. The CDR3 is made up of 18 amino acids. Per germline, CDR1 SNHLY and CDR2 FYNNEI. The ends lost 8 bases at V and 2 bases at J; junction bases unmatched: 11. The CDR3 region is CASGDRDRGFTGANVLTF. The CDR3 coding sequence is TGTGCCAGCGGGGACCGGGACAGGGGGTTCACTGGGGCCAACGTCCTGACTTTC.

V and J are TRBV5-6 and TRBJ1-6; weak D call: TRBD1 (5 bases). The CDR3 length is 15 residues. Trimming took off 2 bases at V and 3 bases at J, with 9 bases between the two ends. Per germline, CDR1 SGHDT and CDR2 YYEEEE. The chain's CDR3 is CASSFGQNYNSPLHF. In DNA, the CDR3 is TGTGCCAGCAGCTTTGGACAAAACTATAATTCACCCCTCCACTTT. Supplemented by reference TRBV5-6 and TRBJ1-6, the full variable domain reads DAGVTQSPTHLIKTRGQQVTLRCSPKSGHDTVSWYQQALGQGPQFIFQYYEEEERQRGNFPDRFSGHQFPNYSSELNVNALLLGDSALYLCASSFGQNYNSPLHFGNGTRLTVT.

The chain has TRBV7-9 and TRBJ2-3; no firm D call. CDR3 size: 14 residues. Trimming removed 3 bases from V and 2 bases from J, with 9 bases in between. Germline CDR1 is SEHNR and CDR2 is FQNEAQ (reference sequence). The CDR3 sequence is CASSLSPLTDTQYF. The CDR3 DNA is TGTGCCAGCAGCTTGAGTCCTCTCACAGATACGCAGTATTTT.

Here the CDR3 DNA reads TGTGCCAGCAGCCCGGGACTCGGCGGGGGGGCCGGTGGTAACGAGCAGTACTTC. Translating it yields CASSPGLGGGAGGNEQYF. The chain is built from TRBV7-2 and TRBJ2-7; TRBD2 aligns across 9 bases. The CDR3 sequence is 18 residues long. Germline V lookup: CDR1 SGHTA, CDR2 FQGNSA. J lost 5 bases, V lost 5 bases, and 19 bases had no gene match.

This clone was observed once. The V call is TRBV6-1, the J call TRBJ1-3; D is unresolved. Germline V gives CDR1 MNHNS, CDR2 SASEGT. V lost 2 bases to trimming and J lost 2 bases, with 10 bases between them. This CDR3 contains 15 residues. The CDR3 reads CASSEMARPGNTIYF. Here the CDR3 DNA reads TGTGCCAGCAGTGAAATGGCTCGGCCTGGAAACACCATATATTTT.

The V and J genes are TRBV10-3 and TRBJ2-1; 8 bases are a match to TRBD1. V was pared by 3 bases and J by 5 bases, with 6 bases of the junction left unmatched. CDR1 is ENHRY and CDR2 is SYGVKD in the germline V gene. The CDR3 runs 15 residues. The CDR3 DNA sequence: TGTGCCATCAGTGATAACAGGGGGAAGGACAATGAGCAGTTCTTC. Translated, it gives CAISDNRGKDNEQFF.